The clone carrying this T cell receptor beta chain was found a few times. Its antigen remains unidentified. The record originates from a study of CD8+ T cells in alopecia areata. Study conclusions and caveats: Sequenced scalp T cells also include alphabeta T cells resident in normal skin. Normal scalp showed lower clonality than lesional scalp, especially alopecia totalis/universalis. Possibly as an HLA-related effect, TCR sharing across patients appeared less clear than in mice.

RNA, once extracted, was reverse transcribed into cDNA for use as the sequencing template. Generated by immunoSEQ multiplex PCR, the TCRdb table keeps only in-frame clones and is missing some. The sample has roughly 150,000 clones, 62% seen once. This TCR was recovered from a human donor in good health. Sequencing was performed on CD8+ T cells sorted from blood.

As DNA, the CDR3 is TGTGCCAGCAGTGAGGGGATCTCTGGGGCCAACGTCCTGACTTTC. Protein: CASSEGISGANVLTF. This chain joins TRBV2 and TRBJ2-6, with D uncertain. The V and J ends lost 3 bases and 0 bases respectively, with 6 bases between them. Germline V gene lookup returns CDR1 SNHLY and CDR2 FYNNEI. This CDR3 contains 15 residues. The full variable domain, rest sourced from reference TRBV2 and TRBJ2-6, is EPEVTQTPSHQVTQMGQEVILRCVPISNHLYFYWYRQILGQKVEFLVSFYNNEISEKSEIFDDQFSVERPDGSNFTLKIRSTKLEDSAMYFCASSEGISGANVLTFGAGSRLTVL.